What follows are 2 T cell receptor beta chains derived from one specimen sequenced in a study of spatial heterogeneity in lung cancer. Time point given: sample taken at primary tumor resection. TCRdb called the 5' RACE reads again in MiXCR, with one record for every CDR3 protein. The table has roughly 3,000 distinct CDR3 sequences, around 10% seen once. The source was normal lung tissue next to the tumor, collected at surgery. Receptors were obtained from a male donor with early-stage non-small cell lung cancer.

The chain recombines TRBV7-9 with TRBJ1-1; no clear D gene. Germline V CDR1 and CDR2: SEHNR, FQNEAQ (reference sequence). The CDR3 runs 13 residues. The V end was cut by 5 bases, the J end by 6 bases, with 13 bases between. The CDR3, as DNA: TGTGCCAGCAGCCCCCGGGTTCTGGCTGAAGCTTTCTTT. As protein: CASSPRVLAEAFF.

This chain connects TRBV7-9 to TRBJ2-1; no reliable D call. CDR1 is SEHNR and CDR2 is FQNEAQ in the germline V gene (reference sequence). V gave up 3 bases and J gave up 7 bases, with 1 base separating them. This CDR3 is 10 amino acids long. The DNA of the CDR3 is TGTGCCAGCAGCTTTAATGAGCAGTTCTTC. Protein sequence: CASSFNEQFF.